This T cell receptor (beta chain) emerged from a study of blood T cell repertoires in COVID-19. Germline trimming cut 6 bases from V and 2 bases from J; bases unmatched to any gene: 16. Germline CDR1 is MNHEY and CDR2 is SVGEGT. CDR3 length: 18 amino acids. The assay was immunoSEQ multiplex PCR, and TCRdb's table has in-frame clones only and misses some. The profile shows some 460,000 clones, approximately 90% of them singletons. The chain combines TRBV6-2 or TRBV6-3 with TRBJ2-1; 7 bases match TRBD1. The source is a woman aged 18 to 35 with acute COVID-19. The specimen sequenced was PBMCs or T cells enriched from blood (not recorded which). CDR3 residues: CASSPRIRQGLTYNEQFF. CDR3 DNA: TGTGCCAGCAGCCCCCGTATAAGACAGGGCCTCACCTACAATGAGCAGTTCTTC.